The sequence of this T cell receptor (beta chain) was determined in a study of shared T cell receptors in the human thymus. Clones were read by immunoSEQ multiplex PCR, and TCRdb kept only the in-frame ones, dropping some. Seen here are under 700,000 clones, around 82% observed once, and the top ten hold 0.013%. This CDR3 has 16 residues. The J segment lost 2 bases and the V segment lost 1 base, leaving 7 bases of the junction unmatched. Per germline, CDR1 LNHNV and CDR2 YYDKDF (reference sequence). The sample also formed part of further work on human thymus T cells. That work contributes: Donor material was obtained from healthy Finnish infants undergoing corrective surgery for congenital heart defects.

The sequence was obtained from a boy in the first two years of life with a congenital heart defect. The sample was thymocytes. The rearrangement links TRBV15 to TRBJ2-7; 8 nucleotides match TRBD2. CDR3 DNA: TGTGCCACCAGCAGAGCTGGAGCGGGAGAGGCCTACGAGCAGTACTTC. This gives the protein CATSRAGAGEAYEQYF.